The 18 T cell receptor beta chains given below trace back to one sample, sequenced in a study of control samples from healthy donors and cancer patients. Some clones are missing from TCRdb's copy, which holds only in-frame ones; the method was immunoSEQ multiplex PCR. The repertoire holds about 100,000 clones, with roughly 91% as singletons. Material: blood. These receptors all stem from a man aged 25-40 years in good health.

The chain carries TRBV11-1 and TRBJ2-2; D unclear. CDR3 length equals 14 residues. The V gene lost 1 base and the J gene lost 5 bases, with 8 bases spanning the gap. Germline V lookup: CDR1 SGHAT, CDR2 FQDESV (reference sequence). In DNA form, the CDR3 reads TGTGCCAGCAGCTTAGATATCGGGACCGGGGAGCTGTTTTTT. This codes for CASSLDIGTGELFF.

For the CDR3, the DNA is TGCGCCAGCAGCCAAGACGGCAGGGTTGAAAAACTGTTTTTT. This sequence encodes CASSQDGRVEKLFF. The gene calls are TRBV4-3 and TRBJ1-4, with TRBD1 as a possible D gene (5 bases). CDR3 size: 14 residues. Germline CDR1 and CDR2: LGHNA and YSLEER. Trimming stripped 0 bases from V and 7 bases from J, with 9 bases between.

The CDR3 reads CASSPGQGYEQYF. For the CDR3, the DNA is TGTGCCAGCAGCCCGGGACAGGGCTACGAGCAGTACTTC. The chain couples TRBV11-1 to TRBJ2-7; 9 bases align to TRBD1. Trimming removed 5 bases from V and 3 bases from J; junction bases left unmatched: 2. Germline V CDR1 and CDR2: SGHAT, FQDESV (reference sequence). This CDR3 is built from 13 residues.

The chain has TRBV5-1 and TRBJ2-1; 13 nucleotides align to TRBD2. V gave up 2 bases and J gave up 5 bases; unmatched junction bases: 10. From germline, CDR1 is SGHRS and CDR2 YFSETQ. The CDR3 length is 18 residues. Here the CDR3 reads CASSLSRTSGGGDNEQFF. The CDR3 nucleotides are TGCGCCAGCAGCTTATCAAGGACTAGCGGGGGTGGGGACAATGAGCAGTTCTTC. The full variable domain, rest sourced from reference TRBV5-1 and TRBJ2-1, is KAGVTQTPRYLIKTRGQQVTLSCSPISGHRSVSWYQQTPGQGLQFLFEYFSETQRNKGNFPGRFSGRQFSNSRSEMNVSTLELGDSALYLCASSLSRTSGGGDNEQFFGPGTRLTVL.

The rearrangement uses TRBV9 and TRBJ2-7; TRBD2 matches 7 bases. Germline CDR1 SGDLS, CDR2 YYNGEE. The V and J ends lost 3 bases and 0 bases, in that order; junction bases with no gene match: 9. The CDR3 sequence is 16 residues long. CDR3 sequence reads: CASSGPSGDSSYEQYF. The CDR3 bases are TGTGCCAGCAGCGGGCCTAGCGGCGACAGCTCCTACGAGCAGTACTTC. Together with reference TRBV9 and TRBJ2-7, the CDR3 gives the full variable domain: DSGVTQTPKHLITATGQRVTLRCSPRSGDLSVYWYQQSLDQGLQFLIQYYNGEERAKGNILERFSAQQFPDLHSELNLSSLELGDSALYFCASSGPSGDSSYEQYFGPGTRLTVT.

The gene calls are TRBV5-1 and TRBJ1-2, with 7 bases lining up with TRBD1. CDR1 is SGHRS and CDR2 is YFSETQ in the germline V gene. The CDR3 is 16 amino acids. The trim removed 4 bases at V and 0 bases at J, leaving 9 bases unmatched. As DNA, the CDR3 is TGCGCCAGCAGCACCATTCCAGGGGGTGCTAACTATGGCTACACCTTC. Translating gives CASSTIPGGANYGYTF. The full variable domain, with the rest looked up from reference TRBV5-1 and TRBJ1-2, is KAGVTQTPRYLIKTRGQQVTLSCSPISGHRSVSWYQQTPGQGLQFLFEYFSETQRNKGNFPGRFSGRQFSNSRSEMNVSTLELGDSALYLCASSTIPGGANYGYTFGSGTRLTVV.

The V and J genes are TRBV6-2 or TRBV6-3 and TRBJ2-4; no clear D. V was pared by 6 bases and J by 0 bases, with 21 bases between. CDR3 length equals 18 residues. Germline values: CDR1 MNHEY, CDR2 SVGEGT. The CDR3 protein is CASSPDGRLQQAKNIQYF. The CDR3, as DNA: TGTGCCAGCAGCCCGGACGGACGGCTACAACAAGCCAAAAACATTCAGTACTTC.

This clone has a single count. The J gene is TRBJ1-4, the V gene TRBV5-6; no firm D call. Germline CDR1 and CDR2: SGHDT and YYEEEE. The CDR3 runs to 14 residues. The V end was cut by 1 base, the J end by 4 bases, with 8 bases between. CDR3 nucleotide sequence: TGTGCCAGCAGCTTGCGCCCGAATAATGAAAAACTGTTTTTT. Its translation is CASSLRPNNEKLFF.

The chain links TRBV15 to TRBJ1-2; 10 bases line up with TRBD1. V lost 5 bases and J lost 4; bases outside the gene matches: 4. The CDR3 totals 14 residues. Germline lookup yields CDR1 LNHNV and CDR2 YYDKDF (reference sequence). The CDR3 sequence is CATSGRTGGYGYTF. CDR3 in DNA: TGTGCCACCAGCGGAAGGACAGGGGGCTATGGCTACACCTTC.

The chain employs TRBV10-1 and TRBJ1-6; D is ambiguous. Germline V gene lookup returns CDR1 WNHNN and CDR2 SYGVQD (reference sequence). Trimming left V 4 bases short and J 9 bases short, with 10 bases between. This CDR3 is built from 13 residues. CDR3 DNA: TGCGCCAGCAGTGCGGACCCGGGTTCACCCCTCCACTTT. Translating it yields CASSADPGSPLHF.

The chain combines TRBV28 with TRBJ2-4, with D unclear. Germline CDR1 is MDHEN and CDR2 is SYDVKM. This CDR3 is built from 16 residues. With 5 bases removed from V and 1 base from J, the gap between germline ends came to 15 bases. In nucleotides, the CDR3 is TGTGCCAGCAGTCCAACCTCTTCCGGTGCCAAAAACATTCAGTACTTC. Its protein is CASSPTSSGAKNIQYF.

The chain carries TRBV4-3 and TRBJ2-2, with TRBD1 as a possible D gene (6 bases). CDR1 is LGHNA and CDR2 is YSLEER in the germline V gene. This CDR3 region has 12 residues. Trimming took off 6 bases at V and 7 bases at J, with 9 bases between the two ends. The CDR3 DNA follows: TGCGCCAGCAGTCGAGGGGGCGGGGAGCTGTTTTTT. This sequence encodes CASSRGGGELFF.

The chain employs TRBV4-3 and TRBJ2-2; D may correspond to TRBD1 or TRBD2 (5 bases each). The V end lost 0 bases, the J end lost 6 bases, and 8 bases lay between the germline ends. Germline V gene sequence: CDR1 LGHNA, CDR2 YSLEER. CDR3 size: 14 residues. CDR3 sequence: CASSQERGPGELFF. CDR3 nucleotides: TGCGCCAGCAGCCAAGAGAGGGGCCCCGGGGAGCTGTTTTTT.

This clone was detected a few times. The genes are TRBV2 and TRBJ2-3, with a possible D match to TRBD2 (6 bases). The V end was cut by 3 bases, the J end by 4 bases, with 8 bases between. Germline CDR1 reads SNHLY; CDR2 reads FYNNEI. The CDR3 runs to 13 residues. The CDR3 DNA is TGTGCCAGCAGTGACAGGAGGGCAGATACGCAGTATTTT. Translating it yields CASSDRRADTQYF.

The V call is TRBV19, the J call TRBJ2-5, with D possibly matching TRBD1 (6 bases). V gave up 0 bases and J gave up 5 bases, with 10 bases separating them. Germline CDR1 and CDR2: LNHDA and SQIVND (reference sequence). The CDR3 spans 14 residues. CDR3 sequence: CASSIDEGVETQYF. The CDR3 bases are TGTGCCAGTAGTATAGATGAGGGGGTGGAGACCCAGTACTTC. Full variable domain (missing parts from reference TRBV19 and TRBJ2-5): DGGITQSPKYLFRKEGQNVTLSCEQNLNHDAMYWYRQDPGQGLRLIYYSQIVNDFQKGDIAEGYSVSREKKESFPLTVTSAQKNPTAFYLCASSIDEGVETQYFGPGTRLLVL.

In this sample, this clone turned up a few times. V usage is TRBV7-3 and J usage is TRBJ2-2, with TRBD2 as a possible D gene (5 bases). Germline-derived CDR1 and CDR2 are SGHTA and FQGTGA. Deletions cut 2 bases from V and 8 bases from J, with 9 bases between. This CDR3 spans 13 amino acids. The CDR3 sequence: CASSLERFGELFF. Written as DNA, the CDR3 is TGTGCCAGCAGCTTAGAGCGGTTTGGGGAGCTGTTTTTT.

V and J are TRBV9 and TRBJ1-6; unclear D gene. Trimming cost V 0 bases and J 9 bases, with 13 bases left between them. The CDR3 consists of 15 residues. Germline V lookup: CDR1 SGDLS, CDR2 YYNGEE. The CDR3 nucleotides are TGTGCCAGCAGCGTAGACCCGCTCACGACTTCACCCCTCCACTTT. Protein sequence: CASSVDPLTTSPLHF.

The chain combines TRBV6-2 or TRBV6-3 with TRBJ2-4; the match to TRBD1 covers 9 bases. The CDR3 covers 17 residues. Germline CDR1 reads MNHEY; CDR2 reads SVGEGT. The J segment lost 5 bases and the V segment lost 2 bases, leaving 10 bases of the junction unmatched. DNA for the CDR3: TGTGCCAGCAGTTACGGGGGTGGTAGGACAGGGGAAAACATTCAGTACTTC. This translates into CASSYGGGRTGENIQYF.